These 5 T cell receptor beta chains were sequenced from one sample in a study of blood T cell repertoires in COVID-19. Profiling relied on immunoSEQ multiplex PCR, and the TCRdb table lists in-frame clones only, not all of them. The table shows a few hundred thousand clones, with roughly 90% occurring only once. The specimen sequenced was PBMCs or T cells enriched from blood (not recorded which). The receptor set was obtained from a woman aged 25 to 39 who had recovered from COVID-19.

The J gene is TRBJ1-4, the V gene TRBV6-4; no clear D gene. Germline CDR1 and CDR2: MRHNA and SNTAGT. Trimming removed 6 bases at V and 2 bases at J, with 16 bases between. The CDR3 has 16 residues. The CDR3 protein is CASRRVGVRTNEKLFF. The CDR3 coding sequence is TGTGCCAGCAGACGCGTGGGCGTGCGCACTAATGAAAAACTGTTTTTT.

This sequence joins TRBV11-2 and TRBJ1-4; possible D gene TRBD1, 6 bases. CDR1 and CDR2 (germline): SGHAT, FQNNGV. With 1 base removed from V and 14 bases from J, the gap between germline ends came to 14 bases. The CDR3 totals 13 residues. CDR3 residues: CASSLGGPPPLFF. The CDR3 nucleotides read TGTGCCAGCAGCTTAGGGGGGCCCCCGCCCCTGTTTTTT.

The chain couples TRBV6-2 or TRBV6-3 to TRBJ2-1, with TRBD2 matching over 10 bases. CDR3 length: 16 residues. Germline assignment: CDR1 MNHEY and CDR2 SVGEGT. Losses at the gene ends were 4 bases for V and 3 bases for J; bases not matched to a gene: 6. CDR3 in DNA: TGTGCCAGCAGTTTCACACTAGCGGGGCTCTACAATGAGCAGTTCTTC. This translates into CASSFTLAGLYNEQFF.

V usage is TRBV9 and J usage is TRBJ2-7; maybe TRBD1 (6 bases). The CDR3 length is 15 residues. From germline, CDR1 is SGDLS and CDR2 YYNGEE. Trimming stripped 0 bases from V and 6 bases from J, with 16 bases between. CDR3 protein: CASSVGGDITGEQYF. The DNA of the CDR3 is TGTGCCAGCAGCGTAGGAGGGGACATAACGGGCGAGCAGTACTTC. Full variable domain (rest looked up from reference TRBV9 and TRBJ2-7): DSGVTQTPKHLITATGQRVTLRCSPRSGDLSVYWYQQSLDQGLQFLIQYYNGEERAKGNILERFSAQQFPDLHSELNLSSLELGDSALYFCASSVGGDITGEQYFGPGTRLTVT.

The rearrangement joins TRBV28 to TRBJ1-1, with D tentatively TRBD1 (5 bases). Germline assignment: CDR1 MDHEN and CDR2 SYDVKM. The length of the CDR3 is 13 residues. The V end lost 3 bases, the J end lost 7 bases, and 12 bases lay between the germline ends. In nucleotides, the CDR3 is TGTGCCAGCAGTTTTGTGCGGACATTTGAAGCTTTCTTT. As protein: CASSFVRTFEAFF.